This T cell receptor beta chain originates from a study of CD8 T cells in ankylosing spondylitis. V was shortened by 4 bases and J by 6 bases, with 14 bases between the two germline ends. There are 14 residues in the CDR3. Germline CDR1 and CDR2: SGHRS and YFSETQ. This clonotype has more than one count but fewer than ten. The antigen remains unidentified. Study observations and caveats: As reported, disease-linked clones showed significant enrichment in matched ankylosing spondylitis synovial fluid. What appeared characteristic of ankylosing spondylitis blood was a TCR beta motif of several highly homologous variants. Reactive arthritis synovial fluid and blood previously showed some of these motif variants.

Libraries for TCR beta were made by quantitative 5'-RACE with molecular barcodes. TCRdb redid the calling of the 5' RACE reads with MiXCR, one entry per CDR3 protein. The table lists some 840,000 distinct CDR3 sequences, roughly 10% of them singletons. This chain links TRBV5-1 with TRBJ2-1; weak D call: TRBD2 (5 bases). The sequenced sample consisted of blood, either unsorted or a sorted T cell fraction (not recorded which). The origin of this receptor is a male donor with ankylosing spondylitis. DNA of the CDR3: TGCGCCAGCAGCCCGGACTTTATAGGCAATGAGCAGTTCTTC. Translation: CASSPDFIGNEQFF.